A selection of T cell receptor beta chains follows, all from one sample in a study of blood T cell repertoires in COVID-19. Clones were read by immunoSEQ multiplex PCR, and TCRdb kept only the in-frame ones, dropping some. The table records about 270,000 clones, around 85% of them present only once. The source material was peripheral blood. The receptors stem from a woman in her thirties with COVID-19, enrolled during active disease. Each CDR3 is given with its conserved first and last residue. Each record gives: CDR3 length, V gene, clone size, D gene, J gene, CDR3 protein, CDR3 DNA. The D gene is left open where the match is weak. The size of a clone is reported for some rows only, either as once, few or many, or as a class for expanded clones.

16	TRBV6-6	NA	NA	TRBJ1-4	CASSYARVATNEKLFF	TGTGCCAGCAGTTACGCCCGGGTTGCAACTAATGAAAAACTGTTTTTT
13	TRBV6-5	NA	TRBD1	TRBJ2-5	CAISGQGGETQYF	TGTGCCATCTCGGGACAGGGAGGCGAGACCCAGTACTTC
15	TRBV3-1/TRBV3-2	NA	TRBD1	TRBJ1-4	CASSHLTGTNEKLFF	TGTGCCAGCAGTCACTTGACAGGGACTAATGAAAAACTGTTTTTT
18	TRBV3-1/TRBV3-2	NA	NA	TRBJ1-4	CASSQAFGGSPTNEKLFF	TGTGCCAGCAGCCAAGCTTTTGGGGGGTCTCCAACTAATGAAAAACTGTTTTTT
13	TRBV18	once	NA	TRBJ1-2	CASSPHVGYGYTF	TGTGCCAGCTCACCACACGTCGGCTATGGCTACACCTTC
15	TRBV5-1	NA	NA	TRBJ2-3	CASSSHGGGIDTQYF	TGCGCCAGCAGCTCCCACGGTGGGGGGATAGATACGCAGTATTTT
14	TRBV10-2	NA	TRBD1	TRBJ1-5	CASRQGGSNQPQHF	TGCGCCTCCAGACAGGGCGGTAGCAATCAGCCCCAGCATTTT
13	TRBV25-1	NA	NA	TRBJ1-1	CASRAQAIAEAFF	TGTGCCAGCCGAGCACAGGCTATCGCTGAAGCTTTCTTT
15	TRBV21-1	NA	NA	TRBJ2-3	CASRGAPTSTDTQYF	TGTGCCAGCAGGGGAGCCCCTACTAGCACAGATACGCAGTATTTT
15	TRBV2	once	NA	TRBJ1-2	CASNPGWGLSDGYTF	TGTGCCAGTAACCCAGGGTGGGGGCTTTCCGATGGCTACACCTTC